This TCR beta chain was observed in a study of early T cells in non-severe SARS-CoV-2 infection. Study overall: Unpaired chains resulted from sequencing bulk RNA of unsorted whole blood. Whole-study findings and limits: The study's VDJdb matching favored anti-spike CD8 responses and missed private and CD4 specificities.

Unique molecular identifiers tagged individual cDNA molecules. TCRdb re-analysed the 5' RACE reads in MiXCR, keeping a single row per CDR3 protein. The profile covers tens of thousands of distinct CDR3 sequences, with more than 4% appearing a single time and approximately 5.8% taken by the ten largest. This clonotype has at least ten counts. The antigen remains undetermined. V was clipped by 8 bases and J by 6 bases, with 17 bases between them. The CDR3 is made up of 14 amino acids. From germline, CDR1 is SGHVT and CDR2 SQSDAQ. This rearrangement joins TRBV7-4 to TRBJ2-1; D perhaps matches TRBD2 (5 bases). This TCR was recovered from an adult who was a healthcare worker with PCR-confirmed SARS-CoV-2 infection or an uninfected control (not recorded which). Sequencing was performed on whole blood. The chain's CDR3 is CASSMGAWVNEQFF. DNA for the CDR3: TGTGCCAGCTCGATGGGAGCCTGGGTCAATGAGCAGTTCTTC. Together with reference TRBV7-4 and TRBJ2-1, the CDR3 gives the full variable domain: GAGVSQSPRYKVAKRGRDVALRCDSISGHVTLYWYRQTLGQGSEVLTYSQSDAQRDKSGRPSGRFSAERPERSVSTLKIQRTEQGDSAVYLCASSMGAWVNEQFFGPGTRLTVL.